Each of the 12 T cell receptor beta chains below was sequenced from the same sample in a study of beta chain features in type 1 diabetes (dated by TCRdb to the late 2010s). Library preparation employed the immunoSEQ multiplex PCR assay. The entire isolated RNA was reverse transcribed using the High Capacity cDNA Reverse Transcription Kit, and thus expressed TCRB transcripts were sequenced. The table comes from immuneACCESS by way of TCRdb, which keeps in-frame sequences with V and J called. Part of the clones is missing from these tables; in studies checked, under half for an unresolved V gene and the rest for unknown reasons. This sample is represented by about 410,000 clones; more than 11% of them were singletons. The ten largest clones represent 0.03% to 0.04% of the sample. The sequenced material came from naive CD4+ T cells from blood. This sample's cell subset or site label indicates: true naive CD4+ T cells. Source of these receptors: a man between 25 and 39 years old in good health.

Only a few counts were recorded for this clone. The rearrangement links TRBV7-9 to TRBJ1-5; 7 bases are a match to TRBD1. V shed 5 bases, J shed 2 bases, and the junction held 6 bases outside the gene matches. The CDR3 has 15 amino acids. Germline-derived CDR1 and CDR2 are SEHNR and FQNEAQ (reference sequence). For the CDR3, the DNA is TGTGCCAGCAGCCCACAGGGGATGGGCAATCAGCCCCAGCATTTT. It codes for CASSPQGMGNQPQHF.

The chain joins TRBV9 to TRBJ2-3, with TRBD1 matching over 10 bases. The junction had 3 bases not matched to a gene; V was cut back by 5 bases and J by 0 bases. The CDR3 sequence is 15 residues long. Germline V CDR1 and CDR2: SGDLS, YYNGEE. The CDR3 loop reads CASRLGQGSTDTQYF. DNA of the CDR3: TGTGCCAGCAGATTGGGACAGGGGAGCACAGATACGCAGTATTTT.

The chain carries TRBV5-1 and TRBJ1-5, with TRBD1 as a possible D gene (5 bases). The CDR3 loop spans 13 amino acids. CDR1 SGHRS and CDR2 YFSETQ come from the germline V gene. The V end lost 4 bases, the J end lost 8 bases, and 13 bases lay between the germline ends. The DNA for the CDR3 is TGCGCCAGCAGCCTGAGAGTAGGGGAGCCCCAGCATTTT. This translates into CASSLRVGEPQHF.

In DNA form, the CDR3 reads TGTGCCAGCACTTTTCTAGCGGGAGGGCCCAATGAGCAGTTCTTC. It translates to CASTFLAGGPNEQFF. The genes are TRBV7-3 and TRBJ2-1; TRBD2 matches 12 bases. Losses at the gene ends were 7 bases for V and 6 bases for J; bases not matched to a gene: 7. CDR3 length equals 15 residues. CDR1 SGHTA and CDR2 FQGTGA come from the germline V gene.

This clone has only a few counts. The rearrangement joins TRBV19 to TRBJ2-3; D is unresolved. Per germline, CDR1 LNHDA and CDR2 SQIVND (reference sequence). The ends were cut back, 1 base at V and 4 bases at J, with 6 bases in the middle. This CDR3 region has 13 residues. CDR3 sequence reads: CASSIGGADTQYF. CDR3 in DNA: TGTGCCAGTAGTATAGGAGGAGCAGATACGCAGTATTTT. Combining the CDR3 with reference TRBV19 and TRBJ2-3 gives the whole variable domain DGGITQSPKYLFRKEGQNVTLSCEQNLNHDAMYWYRQDPGQGLRLIYYSQIVNDFQKGDIAEGYSVSREKKESFPLTVTSAQKNPTAFYLCASSIGGADTQYFGPGTRLTVL.

In this sample, this clone turned up a few times. The rearrangement joins TRBV9 to TRBJ2-5; D remains unclear. This CDR3 region has 13 residues. V was clipped by 2 bases and J by 3 bases, with 8 bases between them. Germline V lookup: CDR1 SGDLS, CDR2 YYNGEE. Here the CDR3 reads CASSVGLKETQYF. CDR3 coding DNA: TGTGCCAGCAGCGTCGGGCTAAAAGAGACCCAGTACTTC.

V gene TRBV30 combines with J gene TRBJ2-1, with D possibly being TRBD1 (6 bases). V lost 8 bases, J lost 9 bases, and 20 bases lay in between. The CDR3 loop spans 13 amino acids. Germline V lookup: CDR1 GTSNPN, CDR2 SVGIG (reference sequence). The CDR3 sequence is CAVMVMVGGEQFF. DNA for the CDR3: TGTGCCGTGATGGTGATGGTAGGGGGTGAGCAGTTCTTC.

This clone was detected only a few times. The V gene is TRBV29-1, the J gene TRBJ1-1; D possibly corresponds to TRBD1 (5 bases). Germline assignment: CDR1 SQVTM and CDR2 ANQGSEA. V dropped 2 bases and J dropped 1 base, with 8 bases sitting between them. The CDR3 spans 13 residues. The CDR3 coding sequence is TGCAGCGTTGAAAAGACAGCGAACACTGAAGCTTTCTTT. It translates to CSVEKTANTEAFF.

This clone occurred a few times. The gene calls are TRBV4-2 and TRBJ2-3, with D perhaps matching TRBD1 or TRBD2 (7 bases each). CDR1 is LGHNA and CDR2 is YNFKEQ in the germline V gene. V dropped 0 bases and J dropped 5 bases, with 18 bases sitting between them. The CDR3 is 17 residues long. The CDR3 sequence: CASSQDPAGAGGDTQYF. The DNA for the CDR3 is TGTGCCAGCAGCCAAGATCCTGCGGGAGCAGGGGGAGATACGCAGTATTTT.

The CDR3 DNA is TGTGCCTGGACCGAAGACAGGGGGGCTAACTATGGCTACACCTTC. Translation gives CAWTEDRGANYGYTF. The chain is built from TRBV30 and TRBJ1-2; 9 bases are shared with TRBD1. There are 15 residues in the CDR3. Germline V lookup: CDR1 GTSNPN, CDR2 SVGIG (reference sequence). J gave up 0 bases and V 4 bases, and 6 bases lay outside the gene matches.

There are a few counts of this clone. The chain recombines TRBV29-1 with TRBJ1-3; D gene uncertain. There are 11 residues in the CDR3. Trimming removed 1 base from V and 6 bases from J, with 4 bases in between. Germline V gene lookup returns CDR1 SQVTM and CDR2 ANQGSEA. The CDR3 DNA follows: TGCAGCGTTGAAGCTGTAAACACCATATATTTT. Its protein is CSVEAVNTIYF. Full variable domain (missing parts from reference TRBV29-1 and TRBJ1-3): SAVISQKPSRDICQRGTSLTIQCQVDSQVTMMFWYRQQPGQSLTLIATANQGSEATYESGFVIDKFPISRPNLTFSTLTVSNMSPEDSSIYLCSVEAVNTIYFGEGSWLTVV.

The chain is built from TRBV15 and TRBJ2-1, with D unclear. The CDR3 has 13 residues. Germline values: CDR1 LNHNV, CDR2 YYDKDF (reference sequence). The V end was cut by 3 bases, the J end by 10 bases, with 13 bases between. CDR3 coding DNA: TGTGCCACCAGCAGGGCCGCTGAGGAAGAGCAGTTCTTC. The encoded protein is CATSRAAEEEQFF.